A selection of T cell receptor beta chains follows, all from one sample in a study of cytomegalovirus exposure and HLA in healthy donors. TCRdb's copy holds only in-frame clones and misses some; the assay was immunoSEQ multiplex PCR. The data show about 130,000 clones, over 60% seen once. Sequenced input: PBMCs. The receptors here all came from a man in his 60s in good health and CMV-seropositive. The CDR3 runs from the conserved cysteine through the conserved F or W. Fields, in order: D gene, clone size, J gene, V gene, CDR3 protein, CDR3 DNA. D genes are given only for firm matches. Rows give clone size only sometimes, using once, few, many, or a class for an expanded clone.

D: .
size: .
J: TRBJ2-1
V: TRBV19
CDR3: CASSIRVTEYNEQFF
DNA: TGTGCCAGTAGTATAAGAGTGACAGAATACAATGAGCAGTTCTTC

D: .
size: .
J: TRBJ2-3
V: TRBV5-1
CDR3: CASSLEGRGHTDTQYF
DNA: TGCGCCAGCAGCTTGGAGGGCAGGGGCCACACAGATACGCAGTATTTT

D: TRBD1
size: few
J: TRBJ1-1
V: TRBV27
CDR3: CASSSQGITEAFF
DNA: TGTGCCAGCAGTTCACAGGGGATCACTGAAGCTTTCTTT

D: .
size: .
J: TRBJ1-3
V: TRBV29-1
CDR3: CSVPGTAGNTIYF
DNA: TGCAGCGTACCCGGTACAGCTGGAAACACCATATATTTT

D: .
size: .
J: TRBJ2-5
V: TRBV6-5
CDR3: CASSYLGVTGETQYF
DNA: TGTGCCAGCAGTTACTTAGGAGTGACGGGAGAGACCCAGTACTTC

D: .
size: .
J: TRBJ2-5
V: TRBV5-5
CDR3: CASSLKLWTVETQYF
DNA: TGTGCCAGCAGCTTGAAGCTCTGGACTGTGGAGACCCAGTACTTC

D: .
size: .
J: TRBJ2-2
V: TRBV25-1
CDR3: CAGSGFLEGDTGELFF
DNA: TGTGCCGGCAGTGGGTTTCTGGAAGGGGACACCGGGGAGCTGTTTTTT

D: .
size: .
J: TRBJ1-3
V: TRBV19
CDR3: CASSIGFKGSSGNTIYF
DNA: TGTGCCAGTAGTATAGGATTCAAAGGGAGCTCTGGAAACACCATATATTTT

D: .
size: .
J: TRBJ1-1
V: TRBV19
CDR3: CASHPGYPEAFF
DNA: TGTGCCAGTCACCCCGGGTACCCTGAAGCTTTCTTT

D: .
size: .
J: TRBJ2-6
V: TRBV5-1
CDR3: CASSLATGFGANVLTF
DNA: TGCGCCAGCAGCTTGGCCACGGGGTTTGGGGCCAACGTCCTGACTTTC

D: TRBD1
size: .
J: TRBJ1-4
V: TRBV10-1
CDR3: CASQQGLNEKLFF
DNA: TGCGCCAGTCAACAGGGGTTGAATGAAAAACTGTTTTTT

D: .
size: .
J: TRBJ2-2
V: TRBV5-1
CDR3: CASSLDTNTGELFF
DNA: TGCGCCAGCAGCTTGGACACAAACACCGGGGAGCTGTTTTTT

D: .
size: once
J: TRBJ2-5
V: TRBV7-8
CDR3: CASYASGSSGEEETQYF
DNA: TGTGCCAGCTATGCGAGCGGCAGCTCCGGGGAAGAAGAGACCCAGTACTTC

D: .
size: .
J: TRBJ1-1
V: TRBV13
CDR3: CASSLWGRGKNTEAFF
DNA: TGTGCCAGCAGCTTATGGGGCAGGGGTAAGAACACTGAAGCTTTCTTT

D: .
size: few
J: TRBJ2-3
V: TRBV5-5
CDR3: CASRQTSRGDTQYF
DNA: TGTGCCAGCAGGCAGACTAGTCGTGGAGATACGCAGTATTTT

D: TRBD1
size: .
J: TRBJ2-3
V: TRBV6-5
CDR3: CASSYQGQITDTQYF
DNA: TGTGCCAGCAGTTACCAGGGACAGATCACAGATACGCAGTATTTT

D: .
size: .
J: TRBJ1-5
V: TRBV6-5
CDR3: CASSYVKTSGPQHF
DNA: TGTGCCAGCAGTTACGTCAAAACTAGTGGGCCCCAGCATTTT

D: .
size: .
J: TRBJ2-1
V: TRBV5-8
CDR3: CASSSRGLGNEQFF
DNA: TGTGCCAGCAGCTCGAGGGGGTTAGGGAATGAGCAGTTCTTC

D: TRBD1
size: .
J: TRBJ1-6
V: TRBV2
CDR3: CASGQGNSPLHF
DNA: TGTGCCAGTGGACAGGGTAATTCACCCCTCCACTTT

D: .
size: .
J: TRBJ2-5
V: TRBV11-2
CDR3: CASSLAVLATRARRETQYF
DNA: TGTGCCAGCAGCTTAGCCGTTCTAGCGACTCGAGCCCGTCGAGAGACCCAGTACTTC

D: .
size: few
J: TRBJ1-1
V: TRBV28
CDR3: CASSLYGATEAFF
DNA: TGTGCCAGCAGTTTATATGGGGCTACTGAAGCTTTCTTT

D: TRBD1
size: .
J: TRBJ1-2
V: TRBV28
CDR3: CASDPGQGTYGYTF
DNA: TGTGCCAGCGACCCGGGACAGGGAACCTATGGCTACACCTTC

D: .
size: .
J: TRBJ1-3
V: TRBV7-3
CDR3: CASSLAGVGNTIYF
DNA: TGTGCCAGCAGCTTAGCAGGGGTTGGAAACACCATATATTTT

D: .
size: .
J: TRBJ1-3
V: TRBV2
CDR3: CASLPRISGNTIYF
DNA: TGTGCCAGCCTTCCGCGGATCTCTGGAAACACCATATATTTT

D: TRBD1
size: .
J: TRBJ2-5
V: TRBV5-1
CDR3: CASSSGQGRETQYF
DNA: TGCGCCAGCAGCTCCGGACAGGGTCGAGAGACCCAGTACTTC

D: TRBD1
size: .
J: TRBJ1-1
V: TRBV5-1
CDR3: CASSVSAGGGTEAFF
DNA: TGCGCCAGCAGCGTTTCCGCAGGGGGCGGAACTGAAGCTTTCTTT